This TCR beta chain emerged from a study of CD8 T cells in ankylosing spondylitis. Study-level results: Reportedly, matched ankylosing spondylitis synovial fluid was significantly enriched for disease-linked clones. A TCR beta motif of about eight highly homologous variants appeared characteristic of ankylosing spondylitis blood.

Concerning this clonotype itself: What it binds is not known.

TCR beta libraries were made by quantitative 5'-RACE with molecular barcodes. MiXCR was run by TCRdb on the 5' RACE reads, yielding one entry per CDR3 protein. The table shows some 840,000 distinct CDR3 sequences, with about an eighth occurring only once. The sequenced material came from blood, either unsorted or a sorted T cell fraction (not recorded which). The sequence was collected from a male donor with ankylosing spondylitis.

The CDR3 region is CASSGTNKETQYF. CDR3 in DNA: TGTGCCAGCTCTGGGACGAATAAAGAGACCCAGTACTTC. The chain employs TRBV18 and TRBJ2-5; D is possibly TRBD1 or TRBD2 (5 bases each). V was shortened by 6 bases and J by 3 bases, with 11 bases between the two germline ends. This CDR3 region has 13 residues. The V gene's germline CDR1 is KGHSH and CDR2 LQKENI.